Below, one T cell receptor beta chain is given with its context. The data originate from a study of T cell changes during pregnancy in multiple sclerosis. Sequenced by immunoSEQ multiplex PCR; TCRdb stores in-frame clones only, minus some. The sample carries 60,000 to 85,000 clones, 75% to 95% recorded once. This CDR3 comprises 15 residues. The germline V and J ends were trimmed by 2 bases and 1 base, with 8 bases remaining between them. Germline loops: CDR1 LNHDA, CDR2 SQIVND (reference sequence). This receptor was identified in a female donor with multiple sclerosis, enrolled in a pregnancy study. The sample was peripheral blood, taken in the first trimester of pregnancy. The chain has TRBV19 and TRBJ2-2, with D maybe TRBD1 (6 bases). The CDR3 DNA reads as TGTGCCAGTAGTATATTACAGGGGAACACCGGGGAGCTGTTTTTT. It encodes CASSILQGNTGELFF.